This is a list of T cell receptor beta chains from one sample in a study of T cell clonotyping in hematopoietic cell transplantation. The protocol was immunoSEQ multiplex PCR, while the TCRdb copy is restricted to in-frame clones and leaves out a portion. This repertoire shows 65,000 to 75,000 clones, about 94% found once; its top ten account for 1.6%. The sample comprised peripheral blood mononuclear cells. The receptors were gathered from a man between 50 and 59 years old in good health. Some clones in this sample may be carry-over from other donors' samples. Both conserved end residues are part of each CDR3. A D gene is named only where the DNA matches it firmly. Only part of the rows carry a size: once, few, many, or a class if the clone is expanded.

v_call: TRBV7-2
j_call: TRBJ1-5
d_call: TRBD1
clone_size: -
cdr3_aa: CASSSTGQGNQPQHF
cdr3_nt: TGTGCCAGCAGCTCGACAGGACAGGGGAATCAGCCCCAGCATTTT

v_call: TRBV6-5
j_call: TRBJ1-4
d_call: TRBD1
clone_size: -
cdr3_aa: CASSDQGGLGEKLFF
cdr3_nt: TGTGCCAGCAGCGATCAGGGGGGACTTGGGGAAAAACTGTTTTTT

v_call: TRBV5-1
j_call: TRBJ1-2
d_call: -
clone_size: once
cdr3_aa: CASSLERQASNYGYTF
cdr3_nt: TGCGCCAGCAGCTTGGAACGGCAGGCGTCTAACTATGGCTACACCTTC

v_call: TRBV7-2
j_call: TRBJ2-7
d_call: TRBD1
clone_size: -
cdr3_aa: CASSLATGGLGEQYF
cdr3_nt: TGTGCCAGCAGCTTAGCGACAGGGGGCTTGGGGGAGCAGTACTTC

v_call: TRBV11-1
j_call: TRBJ2-3
d_call: TRBD2
clone_size: -
cdr3_aa: CASSLTPGGTDTQYF
cdr3_nt: TGTGCCAGCAGCTTAACCCCGGGAGGGACAGATACGCAGTATTTT

v_call: TRBV29-1
j_call: TRBJ1-1
d_call: TRBD1
clone_size: -
cdr3_aa: CSVAGQENTEAFF
cdr3_nt: TGCAGCGTCGCGGGACAGGAGAACACTGAAGCTTTCTTT

v_call: TRBV5-1
j_call: TRBJ2-1
d_call: -
clone_size: -
cdr3_aa: CASSLYSERRNEQFF
cdr3_nt: TGCGCCAGCAGCTTGTATTCCGAACGGAGAAATGAGCAGTTCTTC

v_call: TRBV28
j_call: TRBJ2-2
d_call: -
clone_size: -
cdr3_aa: CASIRGGTGELFF
cdr3_nt: TGTGCCAGCATTAGGGGTGGAACCGGGGAGCTGTTTTTT

v_call: TRBV11-2
j_call: TRBJ2-7
d_call: -
clone_size: -
cdr3_aa: CASSFTGTLSYEQYF
cdr3_nt: TGTGCCAGCAGCTTTACAGGTACCCTCTCCTACGAGCAGTACTTC

v_call: TRBV7-7
j_call: TRBJ2-5
d_call: -
clone_size: -
cdr3_aa: CASSLGDQETQYF
cdr3_nt: TGTGCCAGCAGCTTAGGAGACCAAGAGACCCAGTACTTC

v_call: TRBV5-6
j_call: TRBJ2-6
d_call: TRBD1
clone_size: -
cdr3_aa: CASSNRGVPHSGANVLTF
cdr3_nt: TGTGCCAGCAGCAACAGGGGGGTCCCCCACTCTGGGGCCAACGTCCTGACTTTC

v_call: TRBV29-1
j_call: TRBJ1-1
d_call: -
clone_size: -
cdr3_aa: CSVEPAGNTEAFF
cdr3_nt: TGCAGCGTTGAACCTGCAGGGAACACTGAAGCTTTCTTT

v_call: TRBV7-2
j_call: TRBJ2-7
d_call: -
clone_size: once
cdr3_aa: CASSLEDSQPSYEQYF
cdr3_nt: TGTGCCAGCAGCTTAGAAGACAGCCAACCCTCCTACGAGCAGTACTTC

v_call: TRBV5-1
j_call: TRBJ1-4
d_call: TRBD1
clone_size: -
cdr3_aa: CASSWRGQGGPREHEKLFF
cdr3_nt: TGCGCCAGCAGCTGGAGGGGACAGGGAGGACCCCGGGAGCACGAAAAACTGTTTTTT

v_call: TRBV25-1
j_call: TRBJ2-3
d_call: TRBD2
clone_size: -
cdr3_aa: CASSGFRTSGTSTDTQYF
cdr3_nt: TGTGCCAGCAGTGGATTTCGGACTAGCGGGACTAGCACAGATACGCAGTATTTT

v_call: TRBV25-1
j_call: TRBJ2-7
d_call: TRBD2
clone_size: -
cdr3_aa: CASSEAGTSGSYEQYF
cdr3_nt: TGTGCCAGCAGTGAAGCCGGGACTAGCGGGAGCTACGAGCAGTACTTC

v_call: TRBV28
j_call: TRBJ2-3
d_call: -
clone_size: -
cdr3_aa: CASSLITDTQYF
cdr3_nt: TGTGCCAGCAGTCTCATTACAGATACGCAGTATTTT

v_call: TRBV14
j_call: TRBJ1-4
d_call: TRBD1
clone_size: -
cdr3_aa: CASSQDFEGGLLF
cdr3_nt: TGTGCCAGCAGCCAAGATTTTGAAGGGGGCCTTCTTTTT

v_call: TRBV9
j_call: TRBJ1-5
d_call: -
clone_size: -
cdr3_aa: CASSASNSNQPQHF
cdr3_nt: TGTGCCAGCAGCGCATCGAATAGCAATCAGCCCCAGCATTTT

v_call: TRBV7-3
j_call: TRBJ1-5
d_call: -
clone_size: -
cdr3_aa: CASSPAHNQPQHF
cdr3_nt: TGTGCCAGCTCACCGGCCCACAATCAGCCCCAGCATTTT

v_call: TRBV19
j_call: TRBJ2-1
d_call: -
clone_size: -
cdr3_aa: CASSSFPQVGNEQFF
cdr3_nt: TGTGCCAGTAGTTCTTTCCCGCAAGTAGGGAATGAGCAGTTCTTC

v_call: TRBV30
j_call: TRBJ1-1
d_call: -
clone_size: -
cdr3_aa: CAWRRGGTEAFF
cdr3_nt: TGTGCCTGGAGGCGGGGAGGGACTGAAGCTTTCTTT

v_call: TRBV5-4
j_call: TRBJ2-7
d_call: TRBD2
clone_size: -
cdr3_aa: CASSIKRGGMIEQYF
cdr3_nt: TGTGCCAGCAGCATAAAGCGGGGAGGGATGATCGAGCAGTACTTC

v_call: TRBV4-2
j_call: TRBJ1-5
d_call: TRBD1
clone_size: few
cdr3_aa: CASSQELGQGADNQPQHF
cdr3_nt: TGTGCCAGCAGCCAAGAATTGGGACAGGGGGCGGACAATCAGCCCCAGCATTTT

v_call: TRBV5-1
j_call: TRBJ2-2
d_call: -
clone_size: -
cdr3_aa: CASSLSGRPNTGELFF
cdr3_nt: TGCGCCAGCAGCTTGAGCGGCAGACCGAACACCGGGGAGCTGTTTTTT

v_call: TRBV18
j_call: TRBJ1-1
d_call: -
clone_size: -
cdr3_aa: CASSPRVGEAFF
cdr3_nt: TGTGCCAGCTCACCAAGGGTGGGTGAAGCTTTCTTT

v_call: TRBV28
j_call: TRBJ2-7
d_call: TRBD2
clone_size: medium-sized
cdr3_aa: CASSPPALAGDDGEQYF
cdr3_nt: TGTGCCAGCAGTCCCCCCGCCCTAGCGGGGGACGATGGGGAGCAGTACTTC

v_call: TRBV11-2
j_call: TRBJ1-1
d_call: -
clone_size: few
cdr3_aa: CASSFGVTEAFF
cdr3_nt: TGTGCCAGCAGCTTTGGGGTCACTGAAGCTTTCTTT

v_call: TRBV6-5
j_call: TRBJ2-7
d_call: TRBD2
clone_size: -
cdr3_aa: CASSYGGGGAYEQYF
cdr3_nt: TGTGCCAGCAGTTACGGGGGGGGAGGCGCCTACGAGCAGTACTTC

v_call: TRBV2
j_call: TRBJ2-6
d_call: -
clone_size: -
cdr3_aa: CASTRDQGIGANVLTF
cdr3_nt: TGTGCCAGCACCCGAGATCAGGGCATCGGGGCCAACGTCCTGACTTTC

v_call: TRBV5-1
j_call: TRBJ2-2
d_call: -
clone_size: -
cdr3_aa: CASSPSHQIGTGELFF
cdr3_nt: TGCGCCAGCAGCCCTTCCCACCAAATTGGCACCGGGGAGCTGTTTTTT

v_call: TRBV6-5
j_call: TRBJ2-5
d_call: -
clone_size: -
cdr3_aa: CASTRGETQYF
cdr3_nt: TGTGCCAGCACGAGGGGCGAGACCCAGTACTTC

v_call: TRBV6-5
j_call: TRBJ2-7
d_call: -
clone_size: -
cdr3_aa: CASSSPRAVSYEQYF
cdr3_nt: TGTGCCAGTTCTTCCCCCCGTGCAGTCTCCTACGAGCAGTACTTC

v_call: TRBV6-1
j_call: TRBJ2-7
d_call: -
clone_size: -
cdr3_aa: CASSAGNSSYEQYF
cdr3_nt: TGTGCCAGCAGTGCGGGAAACTCCTCCTACGAGCAGTACTTC

v_call: TRBV20-1
j_call: TRBJ2-5
d_call: -
clone_size: -
cdr3_aa: CSATHRETQYF
cdr3_nt: TGCAGTGCTACCCATAGGGAGACCCAGTACTTC

v_call: TRBV7-3
j_call: TRBJ1-1
d_call: -
clone_size: -
cdr3_aa: CASSPSPEAFF
cdr3_nt: TGTGCCAGCAGCCCCTCCCCTGAAGCTTTCTTT

v_call: TRBV28
j_call: TRBJ2-1
d_call: -
clone_size: -
cdr3_aa: CASKVWGIGGNEQFF
cdr3_nt: TGTGCCAGCAAGGTTTGGGGGATAGGCGGCAATGAGCAGTTCTTC

v_call: TRBV6-1
j_call: TRBJ1-1
d_call: -
clone_size: -
cdr3_aa: CASNGGANTEAFF
cdr3_nt: TGTGCCAGCAACGGGGGCGCTAACACTGAAGCTTTCTTT